This passage covers 14 T cell receptor beta chains from one sample sequenced in a study of control samples from healthy donors and cancer patients. TCRdb's table, derived via immunoSEQ multiplex PCR, lists solely in-frame clones and lacks some. The sample lists some 160,000 clones, just under 95% occurring once. Sequencing input: blood. The receptors were gathered from a woman between 40 and 55 years old in good health.

The rearrangement joins TRBV5-1 to TRBJ2-1; 7 nucleotides agree with TRBD2. J lost 4 bases, V lost 4 bases, and 8 bases had no gene match. The CDR3 extends over 15 amino acids. Germline V gene lookup returns CDR1 SGHRS and CDR2 YFSETQ. The CDR3, as DNA: TGCGCCAGCAGCCTCGGGGGGTTGGCTTACAATGAGCAGTTCTTC. Its translation is CASSLGGLAYNEQFF.

The CDR3 region has the DNA TGTGCCAGTAGTATTGGCGGGACTAGCGGGGGGCCGTCCGGAGAGACCCAGTACTTC. Its translation is CASSIGGTSGGPSGETQYF. The chain combines TRBV19 with TRBJ2-5, with 15 positions matching TRBD2. The CDR3 consists of 19 residues. Trimming at V came to 3 bases and at J to 4 bases, leaving 12 bases not matched to a gene. CDR1 is LNHDA and CDR2 is SQIVND in the germline V gene (reference sequence).

The J gene is TRBJ1-2, the V gene TRBV5-1, with 10 bases that match TRBD1. This CDR3 contains 15 residues. With 4 bases clipped from V and 2 bases from J, the junction kept 5 bases outside the gene matches. Germline loops: CDR1 SGHRS, CDR2 YFSETQ. The CDR3 DNA follows: TGCGCCAGCAGCCTGACAGGGGGCGCGAACTATGGCTACACCTTC. Protein product: CASSLTGGANYGYTF.

The J gene is TRBJ1-3, the V gene TRBV6-5, with D perhaps matching TRBD1 (5 bases). The CDR3 is made up of 13 amino acids. The V end lost 7 bases, the J end lost 8 bases, and 15 bases lay between the germline ends. CDR1 MNHEY and CDR2 SVGAGI come from the germline V gene. The CDR3 loop reads CASKVRERHTIYF. CDR3 sequence (DNA): TGTGCCAGCAAGGTCAGGGAAAGGCACACCATATATTTT.

This chain joins TRBV7-2 and TRBJ1-5; TRBD1 might be the D (6 bases). The CDR3 runs 15 residues. Trimming left V 2 bases short and J 1 base short, with 9 bases between. CDR1 and CDR2 from the germline V gene are SGHTA and FQGNSA. DNA for the CDR3: TGTGCCAGCAGCTTAACGGGGACAAGCAATCAGCCCCAGCATTTT. Translated: CASSLTGTSNQPQHF.

The chain uses TRBV12-5 and TRBJ2-1, with 7 bases identical to TRBD1. Germline CDR1 and CDR2: LGHNT and FRNRAP. V gave up 2 bases and J gave up 3 bases; unmatched junction bases: 13. The CDR3 length is 18 residues. CDR3 bases: TGTGCTAGTGGTTTGAGGGGCCTAGAGGGGGCCGTCTACAATGAGCAGTTCTTC. Its translation is CASGLRGLEGAVYNEQFF.

This sequence joins TRBV6-6 and TRBJ1-1; D perhaps matches TRBD1 (6 bases). Germline CDR1 reads MNHNY; CDR2 reads SVGAGI (reference sequence). V lost 0 bases and J 6 bases, leaving 11 bases between the germline ends. CDR3 length: 14 amino acids. The CDR3, as DNA: TGTGCCAGCAGTTACTCCGGGGGCCTGGCTGAAGCTTTCTTT. It translates to CASSYSGGLAEAFF.

Note on this clone: This sample also contains other DNA sequences that code for the same CDR3. This rearrangement joins TRBV10-3 to TRBJ1-5; D is unresolved. Germline lookup yields CDR1 ENHRY and CDR2 SYGVKD. V lost 2 bases and J lost 4, with 9 bases in between. The CDR3 is made up of 14 amino acids. In DNA, the CDR3 is TGTGCCATCAGTGAGAACCCGTTGAATCAGCCCCAGCATTTT. Its protein product is CAISENPLNQPQHF.

The V call is TRBV28, the J call TRBJ1-4, with 10 bases fitting TRBD1. The CDR3 covers 16 residues. The ends lost 5 bases at V and 5 bases at J; junction bases unmatched: 8. Germline CDR1 and CDR2: MDHEN and SYDVKM. CDR3: CASSRSPGQGNEKLFF. The CDR3 DNA follows: TGTGCCAGCAGTCGCAGCCCGGGACAGGGGAATGAAAAACTGTTTTTT.

The V call is TRBV7-8, the J call TRBJ1-2; D is unclear. The CDR3 covers 12 residues. Germline CDR1 reads SGHVS; CDR2 reads FQNEAQ. Trimming removed 5 bases at V and 8 bases at J, with 12 bases between. In DNA, the CDR3 is TGTGCCAGCAGCGGAGACATGGCCGGCTACACCTTC. Translation: CASSGDMAGYTF.

V and J are TRBV7-8 and TRBJ1-1; D not certain. Germline-derived CDR1 and CDR2 are SGHVS and FQNEAQ. There are 12 residues in the CDR3. V gave up 3 bases and J gave up 9 bases, with 11 bases separating them. DNA for the CDR3: TGTGCCAGCAGCTTGGAAAGGGCCCAAGCTTTCTTT. Amino acid sequence: CASSLERAQAFF. Complete variable domain (other parts from reference TRBV7-8 and TRBJ1-1): GAGVSQSPRYKVAKRGQDVALRCDPISGHVSLFWYQQALGQGPEFLTYFQNEAQLDKSGLPSDRFFAERPEGSVSTLKIQRTQQEDSAVYLCASSLERAQAFFGQGTRLTVV.

The chain couples TRBV27 to TRBJ2-3; 10 nucleotides agree with TRBD2. Germline CDR1 and CDR2: MNHEY and SMNVEV (reference sequence). CDR3 size: 17 residues. The V gene end was trimmed by 2 bases and the J gene end by 5 bases; junction bases not matched to a gene: 10. This CDR3 reads CASSLTLAGDALDTQYF. CDR3 in DNA: TGTGCCAGCAGTTTAACCCTAGCGGGAGATGCTTTAGATACGCAGTATTTT.

V usage is TRBV27 and J usage is TRBJ2-2; D is ambiguous. V was pared by 5 bases and J by 8 bases, with 9 bases between. The CDR3 extends over 12 amino acids. Germline V gene data show CDR1 as MNHEY and CDR2 as SMNVEV (reference sequence). The CDR3 DNA sequence: TGTGCCAGCAGTGTTCCTACGGGGGAGCTGTTTTTT. It is translated as CASSVPTGELFF.

The gene calls are TRBV10-3 and TRBJ1-2, with D possibly matching TRBD1 (5 bases). Per the germline V gene, CDR1 is ENHRY and CDR2 is SYGVKD. This CDR3 spans 14 amino acids. V dropped 0 bases and J dropped 8 bases, with 13 bases sitting between them. Written as DNA, the CDR3 is TGTGCCATCAGTGAGTCGGGGGGGACCTCGGGCTACACCTTC. It translates to CAISESGGTSGYTF.